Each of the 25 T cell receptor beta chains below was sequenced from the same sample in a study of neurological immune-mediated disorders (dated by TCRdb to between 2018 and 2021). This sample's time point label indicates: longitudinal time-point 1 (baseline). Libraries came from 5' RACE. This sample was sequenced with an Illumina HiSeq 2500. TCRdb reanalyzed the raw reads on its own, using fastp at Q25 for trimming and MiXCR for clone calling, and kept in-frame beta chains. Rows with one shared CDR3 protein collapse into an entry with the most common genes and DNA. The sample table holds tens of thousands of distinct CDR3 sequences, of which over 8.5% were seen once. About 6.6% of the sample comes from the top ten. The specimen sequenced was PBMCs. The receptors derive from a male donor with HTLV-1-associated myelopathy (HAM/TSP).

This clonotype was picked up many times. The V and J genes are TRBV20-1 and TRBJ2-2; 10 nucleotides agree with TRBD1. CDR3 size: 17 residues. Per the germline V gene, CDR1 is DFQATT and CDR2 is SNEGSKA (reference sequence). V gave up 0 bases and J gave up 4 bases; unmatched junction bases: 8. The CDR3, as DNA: TGCAGTGCTAGAGATACCCGACAGGGGGCGGGCACCGGGGAGCTGTTTTTT. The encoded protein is CSARDTRQGAGTGELFF.

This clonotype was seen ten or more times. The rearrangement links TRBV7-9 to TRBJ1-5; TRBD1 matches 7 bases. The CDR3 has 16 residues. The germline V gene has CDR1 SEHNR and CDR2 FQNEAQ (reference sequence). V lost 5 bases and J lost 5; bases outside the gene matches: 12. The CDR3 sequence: CASSQRRQGADQPQHF. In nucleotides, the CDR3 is TGTGCCAGCAGCCAACGGAGACAGGGCGCGGATCAGCCCCAGCATTTT.

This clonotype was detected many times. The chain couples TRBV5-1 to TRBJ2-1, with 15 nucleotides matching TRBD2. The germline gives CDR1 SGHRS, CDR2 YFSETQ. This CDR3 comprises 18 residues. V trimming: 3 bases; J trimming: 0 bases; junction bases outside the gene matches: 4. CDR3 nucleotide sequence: TGCGCCAGCAGCTCCGGACTAGCGGGGGGGAGCTCCTACAATGAGCAGTTCTTC. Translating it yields CASSSGLAGGSSYNEQFF.

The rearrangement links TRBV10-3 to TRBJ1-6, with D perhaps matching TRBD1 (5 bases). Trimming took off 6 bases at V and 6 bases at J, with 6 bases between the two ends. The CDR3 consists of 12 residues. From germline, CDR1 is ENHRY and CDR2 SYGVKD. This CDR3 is CAISQGNSPLHF. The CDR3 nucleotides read TGTGCCATCAGCCAGGGTAATTCACCCCTCCACTTT.

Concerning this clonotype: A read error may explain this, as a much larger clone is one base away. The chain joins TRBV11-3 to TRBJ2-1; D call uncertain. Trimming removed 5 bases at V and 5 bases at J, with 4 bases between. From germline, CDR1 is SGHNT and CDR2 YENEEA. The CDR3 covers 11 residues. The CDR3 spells CASSKDNEQFF. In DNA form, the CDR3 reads TGTGCCAGCAGCAAGGACAATGAGCAGTTCTTC.

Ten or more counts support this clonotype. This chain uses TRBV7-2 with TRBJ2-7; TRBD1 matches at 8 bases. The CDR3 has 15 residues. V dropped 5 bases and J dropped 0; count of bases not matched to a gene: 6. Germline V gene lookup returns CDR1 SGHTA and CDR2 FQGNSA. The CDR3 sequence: CASSQAGTGSYEQYF. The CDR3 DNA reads TGTGCCAGCAGCCAGGCCGGGACAGGCTCCTACGAGCAGTACTTC.

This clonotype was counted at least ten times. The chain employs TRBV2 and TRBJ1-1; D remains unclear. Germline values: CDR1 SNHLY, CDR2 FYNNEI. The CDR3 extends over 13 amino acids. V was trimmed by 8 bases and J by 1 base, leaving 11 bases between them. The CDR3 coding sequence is TGTGCCAGCTCCCAAAGGCAGAACACTGAAGCTTTCTTT. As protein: CASSQRQNTEAFF.

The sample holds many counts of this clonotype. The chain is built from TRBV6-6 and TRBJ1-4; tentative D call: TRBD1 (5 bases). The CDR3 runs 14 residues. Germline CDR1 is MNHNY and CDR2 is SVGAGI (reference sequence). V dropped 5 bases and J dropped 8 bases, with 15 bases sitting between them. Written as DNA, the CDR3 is TGTGCCAGCAGTCCAAGAACAGGACACGAAAAACTGTTTTTT. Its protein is CASSPRTGHEKLFF.

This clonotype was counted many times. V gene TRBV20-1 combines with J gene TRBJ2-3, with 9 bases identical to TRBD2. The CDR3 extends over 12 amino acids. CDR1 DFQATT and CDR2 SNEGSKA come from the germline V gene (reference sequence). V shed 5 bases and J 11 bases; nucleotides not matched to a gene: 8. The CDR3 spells CSAGTSRLRQYF. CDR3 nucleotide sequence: TGCAGTGCTGGGACTAGCCGCCTGAGGCAGTATTTT.

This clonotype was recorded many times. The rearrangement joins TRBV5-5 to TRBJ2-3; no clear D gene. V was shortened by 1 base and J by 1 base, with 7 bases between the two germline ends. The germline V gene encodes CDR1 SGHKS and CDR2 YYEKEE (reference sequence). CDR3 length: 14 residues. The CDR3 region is CASSLQSRTDTQYF. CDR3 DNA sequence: TGTGCCAGCAGCTTGCAATCCCGCACAGATACGCAGTATTTT.

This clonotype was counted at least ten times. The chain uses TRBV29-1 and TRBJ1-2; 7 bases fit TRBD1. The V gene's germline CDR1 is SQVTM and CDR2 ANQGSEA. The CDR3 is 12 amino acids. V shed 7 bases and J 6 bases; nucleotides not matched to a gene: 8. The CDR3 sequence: CSARGTVDGYTF. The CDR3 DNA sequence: TGCAGCGCCAGAGGGACAGTTGATGGCTACACCTTC.

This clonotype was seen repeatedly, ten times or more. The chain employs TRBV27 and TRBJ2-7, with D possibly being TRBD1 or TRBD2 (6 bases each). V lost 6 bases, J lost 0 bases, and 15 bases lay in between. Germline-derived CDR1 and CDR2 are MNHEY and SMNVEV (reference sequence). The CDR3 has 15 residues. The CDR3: CASSPWGAVSYEQYF. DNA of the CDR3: TGTGCCAGCAGCCCTTGGGGGGCGGTCTCCTACGAGCAGTACTTC.

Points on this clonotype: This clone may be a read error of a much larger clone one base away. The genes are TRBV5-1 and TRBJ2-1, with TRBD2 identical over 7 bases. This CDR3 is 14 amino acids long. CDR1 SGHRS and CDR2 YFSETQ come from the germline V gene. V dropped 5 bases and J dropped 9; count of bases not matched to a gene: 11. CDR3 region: CASRPSAGEIEQFF. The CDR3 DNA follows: TGCGCCAGCAGACCTAGCGCGGGGGAGATTGAGCAGTTCTTC.

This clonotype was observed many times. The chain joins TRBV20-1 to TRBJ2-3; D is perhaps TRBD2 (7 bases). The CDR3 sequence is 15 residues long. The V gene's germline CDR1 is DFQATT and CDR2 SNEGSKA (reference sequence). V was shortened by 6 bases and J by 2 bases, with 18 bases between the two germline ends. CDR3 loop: CSADMGGQYTDTQYF. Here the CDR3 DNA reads TGCAGTGCAGATATGGGGGGGCAATACACAGATACGCAGTATTTT.

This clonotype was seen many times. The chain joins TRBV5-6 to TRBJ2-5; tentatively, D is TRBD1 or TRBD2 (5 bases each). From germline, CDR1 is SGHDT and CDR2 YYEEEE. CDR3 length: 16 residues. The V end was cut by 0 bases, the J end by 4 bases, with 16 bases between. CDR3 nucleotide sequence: TGTGCCAGCAGCTTGGGTACCGGGACCGCGCTAGAGACCCAGTACTTC. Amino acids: CASSLGTGTALETQYF.

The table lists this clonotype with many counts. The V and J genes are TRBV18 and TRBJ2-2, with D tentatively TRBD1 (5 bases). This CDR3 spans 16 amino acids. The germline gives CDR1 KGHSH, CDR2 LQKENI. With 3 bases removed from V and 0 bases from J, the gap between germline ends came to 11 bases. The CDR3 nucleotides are TGTGCCAGCTCACCGCCAGGGATTTCGAACACCGGGGAGCTGTTTTTT. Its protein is CASSPPGISNTGELFF.

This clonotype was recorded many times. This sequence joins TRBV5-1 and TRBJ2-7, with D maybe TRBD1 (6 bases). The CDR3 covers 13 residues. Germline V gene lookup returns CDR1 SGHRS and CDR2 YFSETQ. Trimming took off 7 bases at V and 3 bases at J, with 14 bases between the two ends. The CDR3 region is CASGSDSDYEQYF. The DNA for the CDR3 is TGCGCCAGCGGCTCGGACAGTGACTACGAGCAGTACTTC.

CDR3 region: CASSLAFSTDEQYF. CDR3 DNA sequence: TGTGCCAGCAGCTTGGCCTTCAGTACTGACGAGCAGTACTTC. The V call is TRBV5-5, the J call TRBJ2-7; D gene unclear. V gave up 0 bases and J gave up 5 bases, with 12 bases separating them. The germline gives CDR1 SGHKS, CDR2 YYEKEE (reference sequence). The CDR3 is made up of 14 amino acids.

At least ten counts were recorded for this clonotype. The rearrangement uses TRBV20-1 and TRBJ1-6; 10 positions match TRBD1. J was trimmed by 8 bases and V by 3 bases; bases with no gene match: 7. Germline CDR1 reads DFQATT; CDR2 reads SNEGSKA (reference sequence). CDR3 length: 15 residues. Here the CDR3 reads CSARGDRGFDSPLHF. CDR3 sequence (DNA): TGCAGTGCTAGGGGGGACAGGGGATTTGATTCACCCCTCCACTTT.

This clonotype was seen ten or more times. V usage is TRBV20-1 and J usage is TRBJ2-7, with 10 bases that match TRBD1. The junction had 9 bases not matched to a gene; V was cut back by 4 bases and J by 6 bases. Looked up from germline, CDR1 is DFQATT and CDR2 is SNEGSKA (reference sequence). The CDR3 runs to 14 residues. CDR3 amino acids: CSATPGTGAFEQYF. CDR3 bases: TGCAGTGCTACCCCCGGGACAGGGGCTTTCGAGCAGTACTTC.

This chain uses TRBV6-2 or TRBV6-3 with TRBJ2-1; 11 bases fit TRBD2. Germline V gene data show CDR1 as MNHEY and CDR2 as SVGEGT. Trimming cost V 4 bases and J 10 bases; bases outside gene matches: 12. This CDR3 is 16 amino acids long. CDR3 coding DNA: TGTGCCAGCAGTTTTCTAGCGGGGGGCCCCGCAATCGAGCAGTTCTTC. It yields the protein CASSFLAGGPAIEQFF.

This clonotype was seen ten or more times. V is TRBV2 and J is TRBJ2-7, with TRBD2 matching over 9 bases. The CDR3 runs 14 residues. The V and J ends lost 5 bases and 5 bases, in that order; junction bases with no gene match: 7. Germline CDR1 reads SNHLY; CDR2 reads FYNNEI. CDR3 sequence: CASSLLAGGDEQYF. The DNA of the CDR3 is TGTGCCAGCAGTCTTCTGGCGGGGGGGGACGAGCAGTACTTC.

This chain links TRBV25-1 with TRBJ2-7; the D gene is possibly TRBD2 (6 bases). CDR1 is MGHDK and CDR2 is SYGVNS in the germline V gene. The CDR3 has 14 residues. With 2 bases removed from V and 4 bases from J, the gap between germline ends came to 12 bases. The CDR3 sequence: CASSERGGQYEQYF. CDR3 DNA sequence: TGTGCCAGCAGTGAACGAGGAGGGCAGTACGAGCAGTACTTC.

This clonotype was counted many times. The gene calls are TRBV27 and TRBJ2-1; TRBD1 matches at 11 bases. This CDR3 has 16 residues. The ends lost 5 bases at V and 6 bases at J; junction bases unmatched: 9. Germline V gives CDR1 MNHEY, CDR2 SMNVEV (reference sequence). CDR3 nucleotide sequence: TGTGCCAGCAGTAGGACAGGGGGCAGGTTTGGCAATGAGCAGTTCTTC. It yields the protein CASSRTGGRFGNEQFF.

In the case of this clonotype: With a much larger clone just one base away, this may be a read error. Here the CDR3 reads CASSLVAGGPTDTQYF. In DNA form, the CDR3 reads TGTGCCAGCAGTTTGGTAGCGGGGGGGCCGACAGATACGCAGTATTTT. The chain uses TRBV28 and TRBJ2-3; 11 bases are shared with TRBD2. Germline V gene lookup returns CDR1 MDHEN and CDR2 SYDVKM. V shed 3 bases, J shed 3 bases, and the junction held 5 bases outside the gene matches. This CDR3 is 16 amino acids long.